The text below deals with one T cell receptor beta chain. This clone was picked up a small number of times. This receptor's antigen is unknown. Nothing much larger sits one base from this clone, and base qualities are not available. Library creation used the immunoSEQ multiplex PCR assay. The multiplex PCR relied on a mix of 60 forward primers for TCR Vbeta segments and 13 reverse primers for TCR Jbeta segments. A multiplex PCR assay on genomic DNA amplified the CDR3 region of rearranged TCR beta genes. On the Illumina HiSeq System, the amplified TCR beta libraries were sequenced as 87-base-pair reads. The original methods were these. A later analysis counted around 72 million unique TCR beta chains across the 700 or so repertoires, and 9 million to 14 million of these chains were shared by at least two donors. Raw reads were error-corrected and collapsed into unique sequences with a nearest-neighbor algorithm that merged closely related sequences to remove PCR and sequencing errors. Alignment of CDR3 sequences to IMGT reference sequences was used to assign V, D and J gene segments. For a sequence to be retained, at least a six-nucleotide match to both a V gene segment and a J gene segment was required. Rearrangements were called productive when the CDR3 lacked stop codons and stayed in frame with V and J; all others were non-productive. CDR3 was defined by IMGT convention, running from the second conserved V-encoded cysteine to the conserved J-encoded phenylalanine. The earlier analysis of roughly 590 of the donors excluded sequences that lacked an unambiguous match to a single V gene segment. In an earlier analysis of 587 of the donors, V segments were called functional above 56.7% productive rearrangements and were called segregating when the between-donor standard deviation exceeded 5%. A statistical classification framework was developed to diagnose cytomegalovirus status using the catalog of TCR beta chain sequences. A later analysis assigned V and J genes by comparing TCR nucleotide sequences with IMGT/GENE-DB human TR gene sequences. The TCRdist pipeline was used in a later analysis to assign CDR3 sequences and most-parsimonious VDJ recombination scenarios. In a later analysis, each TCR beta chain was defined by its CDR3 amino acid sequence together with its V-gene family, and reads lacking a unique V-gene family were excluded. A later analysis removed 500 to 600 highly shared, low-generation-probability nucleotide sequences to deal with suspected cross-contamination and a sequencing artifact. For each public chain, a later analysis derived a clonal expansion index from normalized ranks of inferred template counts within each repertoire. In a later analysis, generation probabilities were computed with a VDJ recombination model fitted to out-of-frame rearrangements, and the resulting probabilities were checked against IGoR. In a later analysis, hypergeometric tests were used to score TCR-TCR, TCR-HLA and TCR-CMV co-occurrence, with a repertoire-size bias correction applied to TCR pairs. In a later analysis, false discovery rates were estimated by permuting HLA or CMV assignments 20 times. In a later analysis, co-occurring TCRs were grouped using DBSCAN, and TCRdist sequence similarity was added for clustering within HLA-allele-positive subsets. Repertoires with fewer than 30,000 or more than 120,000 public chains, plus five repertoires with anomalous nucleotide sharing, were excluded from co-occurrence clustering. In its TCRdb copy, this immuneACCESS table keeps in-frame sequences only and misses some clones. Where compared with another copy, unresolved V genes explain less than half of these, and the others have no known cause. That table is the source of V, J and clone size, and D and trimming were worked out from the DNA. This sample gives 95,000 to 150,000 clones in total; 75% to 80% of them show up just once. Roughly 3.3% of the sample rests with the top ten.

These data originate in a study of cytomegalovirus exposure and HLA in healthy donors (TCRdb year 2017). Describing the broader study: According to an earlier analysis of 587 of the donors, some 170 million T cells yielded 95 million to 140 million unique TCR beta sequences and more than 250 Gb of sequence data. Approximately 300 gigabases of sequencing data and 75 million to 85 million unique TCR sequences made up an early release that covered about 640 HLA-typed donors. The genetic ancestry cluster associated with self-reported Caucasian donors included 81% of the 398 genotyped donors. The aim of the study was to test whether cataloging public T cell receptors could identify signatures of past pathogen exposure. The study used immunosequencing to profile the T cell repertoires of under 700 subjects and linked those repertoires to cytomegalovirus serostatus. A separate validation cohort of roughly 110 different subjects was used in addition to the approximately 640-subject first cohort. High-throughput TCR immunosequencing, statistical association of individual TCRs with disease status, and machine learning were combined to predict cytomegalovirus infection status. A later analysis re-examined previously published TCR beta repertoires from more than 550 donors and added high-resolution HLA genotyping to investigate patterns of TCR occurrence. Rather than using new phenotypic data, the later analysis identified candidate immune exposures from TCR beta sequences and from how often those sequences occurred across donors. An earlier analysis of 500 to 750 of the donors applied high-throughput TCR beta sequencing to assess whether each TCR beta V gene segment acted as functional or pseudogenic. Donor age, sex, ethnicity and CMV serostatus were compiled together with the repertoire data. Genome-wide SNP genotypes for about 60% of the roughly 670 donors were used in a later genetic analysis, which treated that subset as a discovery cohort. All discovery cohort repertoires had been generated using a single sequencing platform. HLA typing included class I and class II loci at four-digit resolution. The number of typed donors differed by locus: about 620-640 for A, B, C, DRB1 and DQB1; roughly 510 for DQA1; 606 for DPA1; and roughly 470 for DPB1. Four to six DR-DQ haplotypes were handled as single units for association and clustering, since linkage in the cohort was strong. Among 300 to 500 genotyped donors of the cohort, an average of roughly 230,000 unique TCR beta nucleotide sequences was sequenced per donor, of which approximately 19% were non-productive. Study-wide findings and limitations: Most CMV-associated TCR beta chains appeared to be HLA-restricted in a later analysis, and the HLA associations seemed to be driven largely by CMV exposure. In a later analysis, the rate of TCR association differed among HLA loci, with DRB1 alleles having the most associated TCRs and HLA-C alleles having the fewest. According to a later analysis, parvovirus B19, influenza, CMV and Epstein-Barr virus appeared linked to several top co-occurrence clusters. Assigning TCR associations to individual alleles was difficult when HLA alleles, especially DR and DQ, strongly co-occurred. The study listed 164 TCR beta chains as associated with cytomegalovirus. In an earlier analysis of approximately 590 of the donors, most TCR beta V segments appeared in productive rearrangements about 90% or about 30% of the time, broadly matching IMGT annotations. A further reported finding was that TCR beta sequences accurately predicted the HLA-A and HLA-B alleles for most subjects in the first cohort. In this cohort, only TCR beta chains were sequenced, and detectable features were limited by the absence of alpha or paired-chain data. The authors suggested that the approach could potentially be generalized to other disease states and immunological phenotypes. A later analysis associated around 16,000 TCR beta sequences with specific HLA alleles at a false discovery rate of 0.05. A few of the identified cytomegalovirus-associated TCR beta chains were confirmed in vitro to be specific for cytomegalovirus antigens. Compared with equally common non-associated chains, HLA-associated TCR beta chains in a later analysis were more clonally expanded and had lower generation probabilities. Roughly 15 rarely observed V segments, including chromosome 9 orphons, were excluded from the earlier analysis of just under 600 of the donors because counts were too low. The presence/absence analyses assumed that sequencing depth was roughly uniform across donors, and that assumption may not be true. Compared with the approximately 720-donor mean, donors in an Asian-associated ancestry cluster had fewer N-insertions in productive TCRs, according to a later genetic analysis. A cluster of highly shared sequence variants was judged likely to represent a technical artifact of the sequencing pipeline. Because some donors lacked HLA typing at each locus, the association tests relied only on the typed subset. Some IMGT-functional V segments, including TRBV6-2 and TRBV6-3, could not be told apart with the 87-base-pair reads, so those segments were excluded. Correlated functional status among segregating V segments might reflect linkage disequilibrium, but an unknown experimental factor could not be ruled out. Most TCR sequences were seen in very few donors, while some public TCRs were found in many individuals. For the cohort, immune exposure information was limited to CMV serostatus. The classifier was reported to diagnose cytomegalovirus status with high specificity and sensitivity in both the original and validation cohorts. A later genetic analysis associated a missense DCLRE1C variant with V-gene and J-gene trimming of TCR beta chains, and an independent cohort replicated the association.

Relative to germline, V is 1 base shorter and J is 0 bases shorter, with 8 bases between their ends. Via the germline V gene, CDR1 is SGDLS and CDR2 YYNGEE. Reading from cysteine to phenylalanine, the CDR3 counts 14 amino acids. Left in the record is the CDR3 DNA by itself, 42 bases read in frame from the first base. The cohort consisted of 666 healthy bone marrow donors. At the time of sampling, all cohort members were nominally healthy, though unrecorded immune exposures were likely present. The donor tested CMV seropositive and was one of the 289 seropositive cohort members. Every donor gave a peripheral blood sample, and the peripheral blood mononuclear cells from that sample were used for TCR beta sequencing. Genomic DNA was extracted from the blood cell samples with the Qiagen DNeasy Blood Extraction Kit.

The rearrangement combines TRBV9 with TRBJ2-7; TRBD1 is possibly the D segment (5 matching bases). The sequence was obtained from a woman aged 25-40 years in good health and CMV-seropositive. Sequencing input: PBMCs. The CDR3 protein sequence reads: CASSVTGNSYEQYF. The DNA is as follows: TGTGCCAGCAGCGTAACAGGTAACTCCTACGAGCAGTACTTC.